The table lists the clone carrying this TCR beta chain with a count of one. The antigen is unknown. Data came from immunoSEQ multiplex PCR; TCRdb stores just in-frame clones and leaves some out. The data show over 35,000 clones, approximately 87% seen once. The germline CDR1 and CDR2 sequences are SGHRS and YFSETQ. The CDR3 has 15 residues. V gave up 0 bases and J gave up 7 bases; unmatched junction bases: 7. The time point was: naive CD8 control sorted from an acute-time-point sample. This sample was taken from a study of CD8 T cells in acute hepatitis C reinfection. General observations from the study: Overrepresentation in the naive pool did not explain the preferential TRBV04 and TRBV06 usage seen in all groups.

The material sequenced was naive CD8+ T cells from PBMCs. V gene TRBV5-1 combines with J gene TRBJ2-5; 9 bases fit TRBD2. The clonotype originates from a young man with chronic hepatitis C. The DNA for the CDR3 is TGCGCCAGCAGCTTGGGCGAGCGGGGGGCTGGGACCCAGTACTTC. It translates to CASSLGERGAGTQYF.